The 29 T cell receptor beta chains below come from one sample, sequenced in a study of memory CD8 T cells in hepatitis C reinfection. Stated time point: peak reinfection, 3 to 8 weeks after reinfection detection. No in vitro expansion preceded TCR sequencing of the sorted cells. Method: immunoSEQ multiplex PCR; TCRdb's copy keeps in-frame clones and lacks some. The sample includes 35,000 to 50,000 clones, roughly 90% seen only once; the top ten take more than 0.95%. The sequencing sample was made of naive CD8+ T cells sorted from blood. These receptors all come from a man between 18 and 29 years old with hepatitis C virus infection.

V gene TRBV6-6 combines with J gene TRBJ2-2; D may be TRBD1 (7 bases). This CDR3 has 16 amino acids. Germline-derived CDR1 and CDR2 are MNHNY and SVGAGI (reference sequence). The V end was cut by 2 bases, the J end by 5 bases, with 15 bases between. Here the CDR3 reads CASSYPQGGVTGELFF. The CDR3 nucleotides are TGTGCCAGCAGTTACCCCCAGGGGGGTGTAACCGGGGAGCTGTTTTTT.

The V call is TRBV6-5, the J call TRBJ2-5; D is perhaps TRBD1 (5 bases). Judging by the DNA end, TRBJ2-7 fits better; the J call may be wrong. In germline, CDR1 is MNHEY, CDR2 SVGAGI. There are 11 residues in the CDR3. The CDR3 DNA follows: TGTGCCAGCTCTATGGGGCGCGAGCAGTACTTC. It specifies CASSMGREQYF.

The chain carries TRBV29-1 and TRBJ1-1, with D perhaps TRBD1 (6 bases). V was pared by 6 bases and J by 0 bases, with 11 bases between. This CDR3 has 13 residues. Germline CDR1 SQVTM, CDR2 ANQGSEA. The CDR3 is CSVGAGMNTEAFF. The DNA for the CDR3 is TGCAGCGTGGGGGCGGGCATGAACACTGAAGCTTTCTTT.

This CDR3 reads CASSPKSLGHNEQFF. The CDR3, as DNA: TGTGCCAGCAGCCCAAAATCCCTGGGCCACAATGAGCAGTTCTTC. The rearrangement joins TRBV4-2 to TRBJ2-1, with no clear D. The germline gives CDR1 LGHNA, CDR2 YNFKEQ. The CDR3 is made up of 15 amino acids. Trimming stripped 4 bases from V and 5 bases from J, with 15 bases between.

The chain has TRBV27 and TRBJ1-5; a weak D match, TRBD1 (5 bases). There are 14 residues in the CDR3. The V gene lost 2 bases and the J gene lost 3 bases, with 8 bases spanning the gap. Germline V lookup: CDR1 MNHEY, CDR2 SMNVEV (reference sequence). The CDR3 region has the DNA TGTGCCAGCAGTTTAAGGGGATACAATCAGCCCCAGCATTTT. Its protein product is CASSLRGYNQPQHF.

V is TRBV14 and J is TRBJ2-7, with 8 nucleotides matching TRBD1. V shed 4 bases, J shed 6 bases, and the junction held 11 bases outside the gene matches. This CDR3 comprises 15 residues. Germline V gives CDR1 SGHDN, CDR2 FVKESK. CDR3 in DNA: TGTGCCAGCAGCCCCCCAGGGGGCGCGGGAAGCGAGCAGTACTTC. Protein product: CASSPPGGAGSEQYF.

The chain has TRBV9 and TRBJ2-7; TRBD2 agrees at 8 bases. This CDR3 comprises 15 residues. Losses at the gene ends were 3 bases for V and 3 bases for J; bases not matched to a gene: 8. Germline V lookup: CDR1 SGDLS, CDR2 YYNGEE. The DNA of the CDR3 is TGTGCCAGCAGCGCCCCTGGAAGCGGGGGCTACGAGCAGTACTTC. Residues: CASSAPGSGGYEQYF.

The chain uses TRBV25-1 and TRBJ2-5, with 11 bases matching TRBD1. V lost 4 bases to trimming and J lost 4 bases; unmatched junction nucleotides: 8. The germline V gene has CDR1 MGHDK and CDR2 SYGVNS. This CDR3 is 16 amino acids long. The CDR3 here is CASSGGWTGGTETQYF. The CDR3 region has the DNA TGTGCCAGCAGTGGAGGGTGGACAGGGGGCACAGAGACCCAGTACTTC.

The CDR3 loop reads CASTGTGGVYNEQFF. The CDR3 coding sequence is TGTGCCAGTACCGGGACAGGGGGCGTGTACAATGAGCAGTTCTTC. V and J are TRBV19 and TRBJ2-1, with 12 bases matching TRBD1. This CDR3 contains 15 residues. Germline CDR1 LNHDA, CDR2 SQIVND (reference sequence). V dropped 7 bases and J dropped 4; count of bases not matched to a gene: 5.

The genes are TRBV15 and TRBJ1-2; weak D call: TRBD1 (5 bases). Trimming left V 0 bases short and J 6 bases short, with 20 bases between. The CDR3 totals 17 residues. Per the germline V gene, CDR1 is LNHNV and CDR2 is YYDKDF (reference sequence). The CDR3 DNA reads as TGTGCCACCAGCAGAGATTTCCAGGCAGGGCCGGGAGATGGCTACACCTTC. The encoded protein is CATSRDFQAGPGDGYTF.

The chain employs TRBV27 and TRBJ2-5; D perhaps matches TRBD2 (6 bases). Germline assignment: CDR1 MNHEY and CDR2 SMNVEV (reference sequence). Deletions cut 3 bases from V and 4 bases from J, with 12 bases between. The CDR3 extends over 14 amino acids. The CDR3 coding sequence is TGTGCCAGCAGTTTGGTCGGGGGTTCAGAGACCCAGTACTTC. Its translation: CASSLVGGSETQYF.

V usage is TRBV19 and J usage is TRBJ1-5; 9 nucleotides line up with TRBD1. Unmatched junction bases numbered 5, after V lost 7 bases and J lost 4 bases. The CDR3 loop spans 14 amino acids. CDR1 and CDR2 (germline): LNHDA, SQIVND (reference sequence). This CDR3 reads CASNHGQGNQPQHF. For the CDR3, the DNA is TGTGCCAGTAATCACGGACAGGGGAATCAGCCCCAGCATTTT.

The V gene is TRBV11-2, the J gene TRBJ2-3; D gene unclear. In germline, CDR1 is SGHAT, CDR2 FQNNGV. V shed 3 bases and J shed 4 bases, with 11 bases lying between them. The CDR3 loop spans 14 amino acids. CDR3 in amino acids: CASSFGDSPDTQYF. DNA of the CDR3: TGTGCCAGCAGCTTTGGTGACTCCCCAGATACGCAGTATTTT. The variable domain in full, completed from reference TRBV11-2 and TRBJ2-3, reads EAGVAQSPRYKIIEKRQSVAFWCNPISGHATLYWYQQILGQGPKLLIQFQNNGVVDDSQLPKDRFSAERLKGVDSTLKIQPAKLEDSAVYLCASSFGDSPDTQYFGPGTRLTVL.

The chain employs TRBV11-2 and TRBJ2-2; 11 bases map to TRBD2. The V and J ends lost 1 base and 4 bases, in that order; junction bases with no gene match: 2. The germline V gene has CDR1 SGHAT and CDR2 FQNNGV. The CDR3 extends over 16 amino acids. CDR3 amino acids: CASSLVGLAGTGELFF. CDR3 coding DNA: TGTGCCAGCAGCTTAGTTGGACTAGCGGGCACCGGGGAGCTGTTTTTT.

V gene TRBV5-4 combines with J gene TRBJ1-1; maybe TRBD1 (6 bases). This CDR3 has 14 amino acids. Germline-derived CDR1 and CDR2 are SGHNT and YYREEE (reference sequence). Trimming removed 4 bases from V and 3 bases from J, with 13 bases in between. CDR3 coding DNA: TGTGCCAGCAGCCCCTCCCCAGGGGACACTGAAGCTTTCTTT. This encodes CASSPSPGDTEAFF.

The chain joins TRBV27 to TRBJ2-7; weak D call: TRBD1 (6 bases). Deletions cut 8 bases from V and 1 base from J, with 9 bases between. The CDR3 has 12 residues. Germline V gives CDR1 MNHEY, CDR2 SMNVEV (reference sequence). CDR3 protein: CASLDSSYEQYF. Written as DNA, the CDR3 is TGTGCCAGCCTGGACAGTTCCTACGAGCAGTACTTC.

The chain is built from TRBV19 and TRBJ2-7; 12 nucleotides line up with TRBD2. This CDR3 has 15 residues. J lost 1 base, V lost 6 bases, and 4 bases had no gene match. Germline V CDR1 and CDR2: LNHDA, SQIVND (reference sequence). CDR3 region: CASSGTSGRSYEQYF. The CDR3 DNA reads TGTGCCAGTAGCGGGACTAGCGGGCGGTCCTACGAGCAGTACTTC. The full variable domain, rest sourced from reference TRBV19 and TRBJ2-7, is DGGITQSPKYLFRKEGQNVTLSCEQNLNHDAMYWYRQDPGQGLRLIYYSQIVNDFQKGDIAEGYSVSREKKESFPLTVTSAQKNPTAFYLCASSGTSGRSYEQYFGPGTRLTVT.

This clone has only one observation. The chain is built from TRBV7-9 and TRBJ1-1, with TRBD1 matching 7 bases. The CDR3 is 19 amino acids. Losses at the gene ends were 2 bases for V and 5 bases for J; bases not matched to a gene: 20. The germline CDR1 and CDR2 sequences are SEHNR and FQNEAQ (reference sequence). The CDR3 DNA sequence: TGTGCCAGCAGCTTAACAGTTTCGACAGGGCGGTCGAGGGGGACTGAAGCTTTCTTT. Its translation: CASSLTVSTGRSRGTEAFF. Using reference TRBV7-9 and TRBJ1-1 for the parts outside the CDR3, the full variable domain is DTGVSQNPRHKITKRGQNVTFRCDPISEHNRLYWYRQTLGQGPEFLTYFQNEAQLEKSRLLSDRFSAERPKGSFSTLEIQRTEQGDSAMYLCASSLTVSTGRSRGTEAFFGQGTRLTVV.

The chain employs TRBV5-4 and TRBJ2-7; D is perhaps TRBD1 (6 bases). Germline V CDR1 and CDR2: SGHNT, YYREEE (reference sequence). The V end lost 4 bases, the J end lost 0 bases, and 8 bases lay between the germline ends. The CDR3 is made up of 13 amino acids. DNA for the CDR3: TGTGCCAGCAGCCGGGACACCTCCTACGAGCAGTACTTC. Its translation: CASSRDTSYEQYF.

This clone was seen a handful of times. This chain connects TRBV7-9 to TRBJ1-2; D not resolved. The V end lost 5 bases, the J end lost 5 bases, and 12 bases lay between the germline ends. The CDR3 is 13 residues long. Per germline, CDR1 SEHNR and CDR2 FQNEAQ (reference sequence). The CDR3 loop reads CASSPGFLYGYTF. For the CDR3, the DNA is TGTGCCAGCAGCCCGGGATTTCTTTATGGCTACACCTTC.

This chain links TRBV19 with TRBJ2-4; 9 bases line up with TRBD2. The CDR3 sequence is 13 residues long. V lost 6 bases to trimming and J lost 6 bases; unmatched junction nucleotides: 3. Germline V gene data show CDR1 as LNHDA and CDR2 as SQIVND (reference sequence). DNA of the CDR3: TGTGCCAGTAGCCCTAGCGGGACAAACATTCAGTACTTC. It is translated as CASSPSGTNIQYF.

This clone was observed a single time. This chain connects TRBV5-3 to TRBJ1-5; 10 nucleotides agree with TRBD1. TRBV5-3 qualifies as an ORF whose function is uncertain. The trim removed 0 bases at V and 6 bases at J, leaving 3 bases unmatched. The CDR3 contains 15 residues. This chain's CDR3 is CARSLATGGRQPQHF. The CDR3 coding sequence is TGTGCCAGAAGCTTGGCGACAGGGGGCCGTCAGCCCCAGCATTTT.

This clone was counted a few times. The rearrangement links TRBV10-3 to TRBJ1-1; D call uncertain. V lost 6 bases to trimming and J lost 11 bases, with 16 bases between them. The CDR3 contains 12 residues. Germline V gene lookup returns CDR1 ENHRY and CDR2 SYGVKD. The CDR3 sequence is CAIRRPYQRAFF. CDR3 coding DNA: TGTGCCATCAGGAGACCATATCAGAGGGCTTTCTTT.

The chain is built from TRBV19 and TRBJ2-7, with 7 bases aligning to TRBD2. The J segment lost 5 bases and the V segment lost 3 bases, leaving 7 bases of the junction unmatched. Looked up from germline, CDR1 is LNHDA and CDR2 is SQIVND (reference sequence). This CDR3 spans 14 amino acids. This chain's CDR3 is CASSIGAGDNEQYF. CDR3 nucleotides: TGTGCCAGTAGTATTGGGGCGGGAGACAACGAGCAGTACTTC.

This clone was recorded a few times. The V call is TRBV10-3, the J call TRBJ1-4, with a tentative D call TRBD1 (5 bases). The CDR3 covers 15 residues. Between the trimmed V and J ends, which lost 0 bases and 5 bases, there was a span of 10 bases. In germline, CDR1 is ENHRY, CDR2 SYGVKD. CDR3: CAISESGTRNEKLFF. The CDR3 coding sequence is TGTGCCATCAGTGAGTCCGGGACTCGGAATGAAAAACTGTTTTTT.

The count of this clone is one. The chain employs TRBV4-3 and TRBJ2-3, with D maybe TRBD2 (7 bases). Looked up from germline, CDR1 is LGHNA and CDR2 is YSLEER. The CDR3 loop spans 18 amino acids. The V end was cut by 0 bases, the J end by 0 bases, with 16 bases between. The CDR3 loop reads CASSQDLGGASSTDTQYF. CDR3 nucleotide sequence: TGCGCCAGCAGCCAAGACCTGGGGGGGGCCTCTAGCACAGATACGCAGTATTTT.

This clone was picked up one time. This chain connects TRBV2 to TRBJ2-7; 13 positions match TRBD2. CDR1 is SNHLY, CDR2 FYNNEI, per germline. V trimming: 7 bases; J trimming: 4 bases; junction bases outside the gene matches: 4. The CDR3 spans 14 residues. The chain's CDR3 is CASNGLAGVYEQYF. CDR3 nucleotides: TGTGCCAGCAATGGACTAGCGGGAGTGTACGAGCAGTACTTC.

In its sample, this clone was seen a few times. V usage is TRBV19 and J usage is TRBJ1-1, with 7 bases identical to TRBD1. J gave up 0 bases and V 7 bases, and 5 bases lay outside the gene matches. This CDR3 contains 14 residues. Germline assignment: CDR1 LNHDA and CDR2 SQIVND (reference sequence). As DNA, the CDR3 is TGTGCCAGTACCCCGACAGGGTTGAACACTGAAGCTTTCTTT. It translates to CASTPTGLNTEAFF.

The chain carries TRBV7-2 and TRBJ2-5, with D perhaps matching TRBD2 (5 bases). The length of the CDR3 is 13 residues. The V and J ends lost 5 bases and 5 bases respectively, with 12 bases between them. CDR1 SGHTA and CDR2 FQGNSA come from the germline V gene. CDR3 nucleotides: TGTGCCAGCAGCGGCGGGCCTCGGGAGACCCAGTACTTC. This sequence encodes CASSGGPRETQYF. The full variable domain, its missing parts supplied by reference TRBV7-2 and TRBJ2-5, is GAGVSQSPSNKVTEKGKDVELRCDPISGHTALYWYRQSLGQGLEFLIYFQGNSAPDKSGLPSDRFSAERTGGSVSTLTIQRTQQEDSAVYLCASSGGPRETQYFGPGTRLLVL.